This T cell receptor beta chain was obtained from a study of molecular identifiers for immune sequencing clone quantification. As concerns this clonotype: The junction and the germline gene differ at one end; a read error may be behind it.

Germline V gene lookup returns CDR1 DFQATT and CDR2 SNEGSKA (reference sequence). This CDR3 has 13 residues. TCRdb re-called the PCR reads through MiXCR, storing one row per CDR3 protein. This sample carries 490,000 or so distinct CDR3 sequences, approximately 25% of them seen once, and the ten largest clones take just over 0.75%. Input material: naive CD8+ T cells from blood, with Jurkat cell RNA spiked in. This sample's subset: FACS-sorted CD8+CD4-CCR7+CD45RA+ naive T cells. This chain joins TRBV20-1 and TRBJ1-5; D is ambiguous. This clonotype originated in a human donor in good health. Some libraries in this study had Jurkat cell RNA spiked in. CDR3 in amino acids: CGARDGFGQPQHF. DNA for the CDR3: TGCGGTGCTAGAGATGGGTTTGGTCAGCCCCAGCATTTT.